This section outlines one T cell receptor (beta chain) sequence together with its context. The record originates from a study of T cell responses to AZD1222 COVID-19 vaccine. Overall study context: The analysis combined second doses at about 4 or about 12 weeks.

V gave up 2 bases and J gave up 1 base, with 12 bases separating them. The germline CDR1 and CDR2 sequences are LGHNT and FRNRAP. The CDR3 contains 16 residues. Clones were read by immunoSEQ multiplex PCR, and TCRdb kept only the in-frame ones, dropping some. The table shows 150,000 or so clones, with more than 85% occurring only once. The sequence came from an adult in good health. This chain connects TRBV12-5 to TRBJ1-5, with D tentatively TRBD1 (6 bases). The source was peripheral blood, collected on day 0 of AZD1222 vaccination. In DNA form, the CDR3 reads TGTGCTAGTGGTTTGCCAGGGGATGGCAGCAATCAGCCCCAGCATTTT. This sequence encodes CASGLPGDGSNQPQHF.